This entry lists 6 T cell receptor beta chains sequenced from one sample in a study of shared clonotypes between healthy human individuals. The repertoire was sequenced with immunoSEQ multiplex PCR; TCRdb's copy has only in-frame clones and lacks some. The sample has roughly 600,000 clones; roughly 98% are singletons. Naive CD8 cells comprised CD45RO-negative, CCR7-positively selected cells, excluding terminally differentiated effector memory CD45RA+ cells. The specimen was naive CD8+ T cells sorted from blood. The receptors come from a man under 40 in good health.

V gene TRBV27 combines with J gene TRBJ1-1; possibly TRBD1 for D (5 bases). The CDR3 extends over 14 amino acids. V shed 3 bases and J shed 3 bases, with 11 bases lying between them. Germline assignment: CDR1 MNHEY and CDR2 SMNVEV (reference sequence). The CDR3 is CASSFIGEDTEAFF. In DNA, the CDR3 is TGTGCCAGCAGTTTCATAGGGGAGGACACTGAAGCTTTCTTT.

CDR3 sequence reads: CASSSITGTGVVETQYF. CDR3 sequence (DNA): TGTGCCAGCAGCTCGATTACCGGGACAGGGGTCGTGGAGACCCAGTACTTC. The chain has TRBV7-9 and TRBJ2-5; 10 nucleotides match TRBD1. This CDR3 is built from 17 residues. J was trimmed by 5 bases and V by 4 bases; bases with no gene match: 13. Germline V gene lookup returns CDR1 SEHNR and CDR2 FQNEAQ (reference sequence).

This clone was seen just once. The CDR3 region has the DNA TGTGCCAGCAGCTTATCAGGGAGGGCCTACGAGCAGTACTTC. Protein: CASSLSGRAYEQYF. The rearrangement uses TRBV7-8 and TRBJ2-7; TRBD2 matches 7 bases. With 2 bases clipped from V and 2 bases from J, the junction kept 3 bases outside the gene matches. Germline CDR1 is SGHVS and CDR2 is FQNEAQ. The CDR3 totals 14 residues.

CDR3 in DNA: TGTGCCAGCAGCCAGGGGTGGGGGACCGAGCAGTACTTC. Its protein is CASSQGWGTEQYF. The V and J genes are TRBV27 and TRBJ2-7, with D possibly TRBD1 on 6 matching bases. V lost 6 bases, J lost 6 bases, and 15 bases lay in between. The CDR3 spans 13 residues. The germline CDR1 and CDR2 sequences are MNHEY and SMNVEV (reference sequence).

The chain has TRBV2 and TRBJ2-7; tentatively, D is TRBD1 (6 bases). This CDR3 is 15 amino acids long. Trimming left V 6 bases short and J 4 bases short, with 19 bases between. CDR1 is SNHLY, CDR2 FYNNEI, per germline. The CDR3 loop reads CASSETVTGLYEQYF. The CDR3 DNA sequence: TGTGCCAGCAGCGAAACGGTGACAGGACTGTACGAGCAGTACTTC.

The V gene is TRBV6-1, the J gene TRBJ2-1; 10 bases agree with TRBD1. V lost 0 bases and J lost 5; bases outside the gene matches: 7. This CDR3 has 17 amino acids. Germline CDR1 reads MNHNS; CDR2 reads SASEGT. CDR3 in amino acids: CASSEAYGTGVNNEQFF. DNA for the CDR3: TGTGCCAGCAGTGAAGCGTACGGGACAGGGGTAAACAATGAGCAGTTCTTC.